A single sample is the source of the 8 T cell receptor beta chains below, sequenced in a study of control samples from healthy donors and cancer patients (TCRdb year 2020). The library was prepared using the immunoSEQ multiplex PCR assay. The table was pulled from immuneACCESS by TCRdb, which kept in-frame rearrangements only. Such tables lose some clones; where checked, under half of the loss comes from unresolved V genes, and the rest has no known cause. This sample holds 130,000 or so clones; roughly 86% were observed only once. Clones ranked in the top ten supply around 6.9% of the sample. The sample comprised PBMCs. The origin of the receptors is a middle-aged man with head and neck cancer.

The table lists this clone with a count of one. The rearrangement links TRBV10-3 to TRBJ2-3, with TRBD2 matching over 7 bases. From germline, CDR1 is ENHRY and CDR2 SYGVKD. With V trimmed by 3 bases and J by 2 bases, 5 bases remained unmatched. The CDR3 loop spans 15 amino acids. CDR3: CAISELSGITDTQYF. In nucleotides, the CDR3 is TGTGCCATCAGTGAACTAAGCGGGATCACAGATACGCAGTATTTT.

The chain carries TRBV4-2 and TRBJ2-2, with D possibly being TRBD1 or TRBD2 (6 bases each). Trimming pared 0 bases from V and 4 bases from J, leaving 15 bases between. The CDR3 covers 17 residues. Germline V gene lookup returns CDR1 LGHNA and CDR2 YNFKEQ. CDR3 residues: CASSQDVGGRVTGELFF. The CDR3 DNA reads TGTGCCAGCAGCCAAGATGTAGGGGGGCGTGTCACCGGGGAGCTGTTTTTT.

CDR3 amino acids: CASSRLSAGQETQYF. The CDR3 nucleotides are TGCGCCAGCAGCCGTTTATCGGCAGGTCAAGAGACCCAGTACTTC. V and J are TRBV4-1 and TRBJ2-5; D ambiguous. This CDR3 has 15 amino acids. CDR1 is MGHRA and CDR2 is YSYEKL in the germline V gene. V was shortened by 4 bases and J by 2 bases, with 14 bases between the two germline ends.

In DNA, the CDR3 is TGTGCCAGCAGACAACAGGAGAGTACCCCCTACGAGCAGTACTTC. This codes for CASRQQESTPYEQYF. The V gene is TRBV28, the J gene TRBJ2-7, with D perhaps matching TRBD1 (5 bases). CDR3 length: 15 residues. Deletions cut 6 bases from V and 2 bases from J, with 17 bases between. Looked up from germline, CDR1 is MDHEN and CDR2 is SYDVKM.

The chain carries TRBV2 and TRBJ2-5; weak D call: TRBD2 (6 bases). Germline CDR1 and CDR2: SNHLY and FYNNEI. The CDR3 contains 12 residues. V gave up 3 bases and J gave up 4 bases, with 6 bases separating them. The CDR3 spells CASSDGGETQYF. The CDR3 DNA sequence: TGTGCCAGCAGTGACGGGGGAGAGACCCAGTACTTC. Drawing the rest from reference TRBV2 and TRBJ2-5, the complete variable domain is EPEVTQTPSHQVTQMGQEVILRCVPISNHLYFYWYRQILGQKVEFLVSFYNNEISEKSEIFDDQFSVERPDGSNFTLKIRSTKLEDSAMYFCASSDGGETQYFGPGTRLLVL.

This chain connects TRBV28 to TRBJ2-7; D is unclear. CDR1 is MDHEN and CDR2 is SYDVKM in the germline V gene. Trimming pared 3 bases from V and 1 base from J, leaving 10 bases between. This CDR3 has 14 amino acids. Here the CDR3 reads CASSFQEESYEQYF. CDR3 DNA sequence: TGTGCCAGCAGTTTCCAGGAAGAATCCTACGAGCAGTACTTC.

The V and J genes are TRBV11-3 and TRBJ2-7, with 8 bases lining up with TRBD2. The CDR3 length is 14 residues. Germline CDR1 reads SGHNT; CDR2 reads YENEEA. J gave up 3 bases and V 2 bases, and 3 bases lay outside the gene matches. In DNA, the CDR3 is TGTGCCAGCAGCTTATCGGGAGGGGGCTACGAGCAGTACTTC. This encodes CASSLSGGGYEQYF.

V and J are TRBV6-5 and TRBJ2-1; D assignment may be TRBD1 or TRBD2 (5 bases each). V was trimmed by 9 bases and J by 8 bases, leaving 11 bases between them. The CDR3 is 11 amino acids. CDR1 is MNHEY and CDR2 is SVGAGI in the germline V gene. The CDR3 DNA sequence: TGTGCCAGTCTTGGGACCCATGAGCAGTTCTTC. This codes for CASLGTHEQFF.